A single sample is the source of the 21 T cell receptor beta chains below, sequenced in a study of control samples from healthy donors and cancer patients. Some clones are missing from TCRdb's copy, which holds only in-frame ones; the method was immunoSEQ multiplex PCR. The data contain roughly 120,000 clones, approximately 89% of them seen just once; the ten biggest clones take up 6% to 8%. Sequencing was carried out using blood. These receptors originate from a woman aged 18 to 35 in good health.

The chain is built from TRBV7-2 and TRBJ2-2, with unresolved D. The germline V and J ends were trimmed by 5 bases and 7 bases, with 8 bases remaining between them. This CDR3 is 12 amino acids long. CDR1 is SGHTA, CDR2 FQGNSA, per germline. CDR3 DNA sequence: TGTGCCAGCAGCCCGGTCCTCGGGGAGCTGTTTTTT. This translates into CASSPVLGELFF. Full variable domain (missing parts from reference TRBV7-2 and TRBJ2-2): GAGVSQSPSNKVTEKGKDVELRCDPISGHTALYWYRQSLGQGLEFLIYFQGNSAPDKSGLPSDRFSAERTGGSVSTLTIQRTQQEDSAVYLCASSPVLGELFFGEGSRLTVL.

The V and J genes are TRBV18 and TRBJ2-5, with D possibly matching TRBD1 (5 bases). CDR3 size: 16 residues. V lost 2 bases and J lost 2, with 15 bases in between. Looked up from germline, CDR1 is KGHSH and CDR2 is LQKENI. CDR3 amino acids: CASSPSTGSSQETQYF. The CDR3 bases are TGTGCCAGCTCACCATCAACAGGCTCAAGTCAAGAGACCCAGTACTTC.

This clone was found a few times. The rearrangement joins TRBV6-5 to TRBJ1-1; D gene uncertain. The CDR3 sequence is 15 residues long. Germline assignment: CDR1 MNHEY and CDR2 SVGAGI. Trimming cost V 5 bases and J 0 bases, with 13 bases left between them. Here the CDR3 DNA reads TGTGCCAGCAGTCCTTCGACAAAGATGAACACTGAAGCTTTCTTT. Protein product: CASSPSTKMNTEAFF.

In DNA, the CDR3 is TGTGCCACCGGACAGGGTAACTATGGCTACACCTTC. Its translation: CATGQGNYGYTF. The chain has TRBV15 and TRBJ1-2, with TRBD1 matching over 8 bases. Trimming took 8 bases from V and 1 from J; bases not matched to a gene: 0. Germline-derived CDR1 and CDR2 are LNHNV and YYDKDF (reference sequence). The CDR3 runs 12 residues.

This sequence joins TRBV28 and TRBJ2-1; perhaps TRBD1 as D (6 bases). CDR1 is MDHEN and CDR2 is SYDVKM in the germline V gene. This CDR3 comprises 14 residues. V lost 6 bases, J lost 6 bases, and 15 bases lay in between. The CDR3 reads CASSTGPPFNEQFF. CDR3 coding DNA: TGTGCCAGCAGCACAGGGCCCCCCTTCAATGAGCAGTTCTTC.

The V gene is TRBV18, the J gene TRBJ1-5; D is perhaps TRBD1 (6 bases). Germline CDR1 and CDR2: KGHSH and LQKENI. Trimming removed 6 bases at V and 7 bases at J, with 16 bases between. The CDR3 consists of 14 residues. The chain's CDR3 is CASSPTGMQQPQHF. CDR3 sequence (DNA): TGTGCCAGCTCCCCCACAGGGATGCAGCAGCCCCAGCATTTT. The complete variable domain, with remaining parts taken from reference TRBV18 and TRBJ1-5, reads NAGVMQNPRHLVRRRGQEARLRCSPMKGHSHVYWYRQLPEEGLKFMVYLQKENIIDESGMPKERFSAEFPKEGPSILRIQQVVRGDSAAYFCASSPTGMQQPQHFGDGTRLSIL.

The rearrangement links TRBV6-5 to TRBJ1-6; D is ambiguous. The CDR3 has 14 amino acids. Germline CDR1 reads MNHEY; CDR2 reads SVGAGI. Trimming stripped 6 bases from V and 3 bases from J, with 9 bases between. This CDR3 reads CASRRTGYNSPLHF. The CDR3 DNA reads as TGTGCCAGCAGGCGGACGGGCTATAATTCACCCCTCCACTTT.

CDR3 protein: CASSKLTGTGLPTGELFF. The DNA for the CDR3 is TGCGCCAGCAGCAAACTGACCGGGACAGGGCTTCCTACCGGGGAGCTGTTTTTT. J is TRBJ2-2 and V is TRBV5-1, with 9 nucleotides matching TRBD1. J gave up 5 bases and V 4 bases, and 15 bases lay outside the gene matches. The CDR3 sequence is 18 residues long. Germline V CDR1 and CDR2: SGHRS, YFSETQ.

This chain links TRBV5-1 with TRBJ2-3; D gene uncertain. The CDR3 spans 13 residues. V lost 0 bases, J lost 4 bases, and 6 bases lay in between. Germline V gene data show CDR1 as SGHRS and CDR2 as YFSETQ. The CDR3 sequence is CASSLGRADTQYF. The DNA of the CDR3 is TGCGCCAGCAGCTTGGGTAGGGCAGATACGCAGTATTTT.

This clone was seen only once. V usage is TRBV19 and J usage is TRBJ2-1; TRBD2 matches at 9 bases. The V gene's germline CDR1 is LNHDA and CDR2 SQIVND (reference sequence). Trimming removed 8 bases from V and 0 bases from J; junction bases left unmatched: 8. The CDR3 spans 16 residues. The chain's CDR3 is CASSLLSGSSYNEQFF. The CDR3 nucleotides read TGTGCCAGTTCACTTCTTAGCGGGAGCTCCTACAATGAGCAGTTCTTC.

This clone appeared a few times. This sequence joins TRBV4-3 and TRBJ1-1; TRBD1 might be the D (5 bases). Trimming removed 0 bases from V and 0 bases from J, with 8 bases in between. The CDR3 sequence is 15 residues long. Per germline, CDR1 LGHNA and CDR2 YSLEER. As DNA, the CDR3 is TGCGCCAGCAGCCAAGAGTACAGGATGAACACTGAAGCTTTCTTT. It yields the protein CASSQEYRMNTEAFF.

This sequence joins TRBV9 and TRBJ2-3; 15 bases match TRBD2. Germline trimming cut 0 bases from V and 13 bases from J; bases unmatched to any gene: 6. This CDR3 has 15 amino acids. Per germline, CDR1 SGDLS and CDR2 YYNGEE. The CDR3 DNA reads TGTGCCAGCAGCGTAGCTGGGACTAGCGGGAGGAGGAAGTATTTT. Protein product: CASSVAGTSGRRKYF.

The chain carries TRBV29-1 and TRBJ2-7; 7 bases are a match to TRBD1. The V gene end was trimmed by 6 bases and the J gene end by 0 bases; junction bases not matched to a gene: 5. Germline V gene sequence: CDR1 SQVTM, CDR2 ANQGSEA. The CDR3 length is 13 residues. The CDR3 bases are TGCAGCGTCGCAGGGGGTCGCTCCTACGAGCAGTACTTC. Translated, it gives CSVAGGRSYEQYF.

V gene TRBV7-6 combines with J gene TRBJ2-5; D gene ambiguous. CDR3 size: 12 residues. The germline V gene encodes CDR1 SGHVS and CDR2 FNYEAQ. V gave up 4 bases and J gave up 4 bases, with 7 bases separating them. The CDR3 protein is CASSYLRETQYF. CDR3 DNA sequence: TGTGCCAGCAGCTACCTCAGAGAGACCCAGTACTTC.

The V call is TRBV19, the J call TRBJ2-1; 8 positions agree with TRBD2. This CDR3 spans 18 amino acids. Germline V gives CDR1 LNHDA, CDR2 SQIVND (reference sequence). V lost 3 bases to trimming and J lost 1 base; unmatched junction nucleotides: 11. The CDR3 protein is CASSIYPSGLGSYNEQFF. The DNA for the CDR3 is TGTGCCAGTAGTATTTATCCTAGCGGGTTAGGGTCCTACAATGAGCAGTTCTTC.

The rearrangement joins TRBV4-2 to TRBJ2-2; TRBD2 is a possible D gene (5 bases). Germline V lookup: CDR1 LGHNA, CDR2 YNFKEQ. Trimming cost V 0 bases and J 4 bases, with 12 bases left between them. This CDR3 region has 16 residues. The CDR3 DNA follows: TGTGCCAGCAGCCAAGATTTGTCTAGCCTCACCGGGGAGCTGTTTTTT. This codes for CASSQDLSSLTGELFF.

This chain uses TRBV7-6 with TRBJ1-4; a possible D gene is TRBD1 (5 bases). The length of the CDR3 is 14 residues. The ends were cut back, 3 bases at V and 5 bases at J, with 10 bases in the middle. The germline gives CDR1 SGHVS, CDR2 FNYEAQ. CDR3 residues: CASSLGQHNEKLFF. The CDR3 bases are TGTGCCAGCAGCTTGGGGCAGCACAATGAAAAACTGTTTTTT.

This chain uses TRBV28 with TRBJ2-4; maybe TRBD1 (5 bases). V was trimmed by 5 bases and J by 0 bases, leaving 11 bases between them. CDR1 and CDR2 (germline): MDHEN, SYDVKM. CDR3 length: 15 amino acids. The CDR3 region is CASSPSGLAKNIQYF. CDR3 sequence (DNA): TGTGCCAGCAGTCCTTCAGGGCTAGCCAAAAACATTCAGTACTTC.

CDR3 bases: TGCGCCAGCAGGGAGACTAGCGGAGGCTACAATGAGCAGTTCTTC. This codes for CASRETSGGYNEQFF. The chain carries TRBV10-1 and TRBJ2-1; 9 nucleotides align to TRBD2. The trim removed 6 bases at V and 3 bases at J, leaving 6 bases unmatched. The CDR3 length is 15 residues. Germline V CDR1 and CDR2: WNHNN, SYGVQD (reference sequence).

The rearrangement uses TRBV7-2 and TRBJ2-6; D unclear. The ends were cut back, 4 bases at V and 0 bases at J, with 1 base in the middle. Germline V gene sequence: CDR1 SGHTA, CDR2 FQGNSA. The CDR3 extends over 13 amino acids. CDR3 loop: CASSYSGANVLTF. The CDR3, as DNA: TGTGCCAGCAGCTACTCTGGGGCCAACGTCCTGACTTTC.

V is TRBV7-3 and J is TRBJ2-3; no clear D gene. V was pared by 5 bases and J by 12 bases, with 18 bases between. This CDR3 is built from 13 residues. The germline V gene has CDR1 SGHTA and CDR2 FQGTGA. The CDR3 sequence is CASSPTPGSSQYF. CDR3 coding DNA: TGTGCCAGCAGCCCAACCCCGGGCTCCTCTCAGTATTTT.